This entry features one T cell receptor beta chain sequence. The data were obtained in a study of blood T cell repertoires in COVID-19. The wider study: Donors in the United States, Italy and Spain gave samples during acute or convalescent COVID-19.

V gave up 0 bases and J gave up 5 bases, with 9 bases separating them. From germline, CDR1 is SGHKS and CDR2 YYEKEE (reference sequence). The CDR3 extends over 15 amino acids. This table comes from immunoSEQ multiplex PCR, and its TCRdb copy is limited to in-frame clones, with some not included. Of approximately 200,000 clones listed, more than 80% are singletons. Participant reports of clinical history set cohort assignment. The chain uses TRBV5-5 and TRBJ1-6, with D maybe TRBD1 (5 bases). The TCR was taken from a man between 60 and 75 years old who had recovered from COVID-19. Sequenced: PBMCs or T cells enriched from blood (not recorded which). CDR3 sequence reads: CASSLAGGDNSPLHF. In DNA, the CDR3 is TGTGCCAGCAGCTTGGCCGGGGGAGATAATTCACCCCTCCACTTT.